A single sample is the source of the 19 T cell receptor beta chains below, sequenced in a study of T cells in localized non-small cell lung cancer (dated by TCRdb to 2020 to 2021). The library was built by means of the immunoSEQ multiplex PCR assay. Sourced from immuneACCESS, this table was stored by TCRdb with only in-frame sequences that have V and J called. A share of the clones is absent; for the studies checked, an unresolved V gene accounts for under half, and the remainder has no known explanation. The sample table contains some 39,000 clones; only one count was recorded for roughly 83% of them. The top ten constitute roughly 36% of the sample. Material: PBMCs, obtained before any cancer treatment. The receptors derive from a woman aged 35-75 years with stage II squamous cell lung carcinoma.

This rearrangement joins TRBV5-1 to TRBJ1-2; 10 bases are a match to TRBD1. The ends lost 0 bases at V and 8 bases at J; junction bases unmatched: 7. CDR1 SGHRS and CDR2 YFSETQ come from the germline V gene. CDR3 length equals 15 residues. The CDR3 loop reads CASSLGGQGEGGYTF. CDR3 coding DNA: TGCGCCAGCAGCTTGGGAGGACAGGGGGAAGGCGGCTACACCTTC.

The rearrangement uses TRBV2 and TRBJ2-7; D is perhaps TRBD2 (6 bases). Germline-derived CDR1 and CDR2 are SNHLY and FYNNEI. This CDR3 comprises 14 residues. Deletions cut 1 base from V and 2 bases from J, with 9 bases between. The CDR3 reads CASSEGPGAYEQYV. The CDR3 DNA sequence: TGTGCCAGCAGTGAAGGGCCGGGGGCCTACGAGCAGTACGTC.

The CDR3 protein is CASSLAQGAVGYTF. DNA for the CDR3: TGTGCCAGCAGCTTAGCACAGGGGGCTGTAGGCTACACCTTC. The rearrangement links TRBV11-2 to TRBJ1-2, with TRBD1 matching over 9 bases. Germline assignment: CDR1 SGHAT and CDR2 FQNNGV. This CDR3 spans 14 amino acids. V shed 1 base and J 8 bases; nucleotides not matched to a gene: 5. The full variable domain, rest sourced from reference TRBV11-2 and TRBJ1-2, is EAGVAQSPRYKIIEKRQSVAFWCNPISGHATLYWYQQILGQGPKLLIQFQNNGVVDDSQLPKDRFSAERLKGVDSTLKIQPAKLEDSAVYLCASSLAQGAVGYTFGSGTRLTVV.

The chain uses TRBV6-6 and TRBJ2-1; D assignment may be TRBD1 or TRBD2 (5 bases each). CDR3 length equals 15 residues. CDR1 MNHNY and CDR2 SVGAGI come from the germline V gene (reference sequence). Trimming took off 5 bases at V and 13 bases at J, with 24 bases between the two ends. The CDR3 is CASSPPWGSGRSQFF. The DNA for the CDR3 is TGTGCCAGCAGTCCCCCCTGGGGCAGCGGTCGAAGTCAGTTCTTC.

V is TRBV7-2 and J is TRBJ2-2; no clear D gene. V was pared by 1 base and J by 0 bases, with 6 bases between. Germline V gene sequence: CDR1 SGHTA, CDR2 FQGNSA. This CDR3 contains 15 residues. CDR3 in DNA: TGTGCCAGCAGCTTAGAGACATCGAACACCGGGGAGCTGTTTTTT. Its protein product is CASSLETSNTGELFF.

The gene calls are TRBV7-2 and TRBJ1-1, with TRBD1 identical over 8 bases. Germline V gene sequence: CDR1 SGHTA, CDR2 FQGNSA. After removal of 4 bases from V and 8 bases from J, the junction contained 6 bases not matched to a gene. This CDR3 has 13 amino acids. The CDR3: CASSSSRDREAFF. CDR3 bases: TGTGCCAGCAGCTCGTCCCGGGACAGGGAAGCTTTCTTT.

V and J are TRBV5-6 and TRBJ2-2; the D gene is possibly TRBD2 (7 bases). The germline gives CDR1 SGHDT, CDR2 YYEEEE. This CDR3 contains 14 residues. V lost 4 bases to trimming and J lost 3 bases, with 10 bases between them. The CDR3 region has the DNA TGTGCCAGCAGCCTGGGGGGGCACACCGGGGAGCTGTTTTTT. The encoded protein is CASSLGGHTGELFF. The full variable domain, completed using reference TRBV5-6 and TRBJ2-2, is DAGVTQSPTHLIKTRGQQVTLRCSPKSGHDTVSWYQQALGQGPQFIFQYYEEEERQRGNFPDRFSGHQFPNYSSELNVNALLLGDSALYLCASSLGGHTGELFFGEGSRLTVL.

The chain links TRBV7-3 to TRBJ1-1; tentative D call: TRBD1 (5 bases). Trimming took off 8 bases at V and 4 bases at J, with 14 bases between the two ends. The CDR3 consists of 13 residues. Germline V lookup: CDR1 SGHTA, CDR2 FQGTGA. The CDR3, as DNA: TGTGCCAGCGGAACTCCCGGGGGCACTGAAGCTTTCTTT. It yields the protein CASGTPGGTEAFF.

V is TRBV5-8 and J is TRBJ1-2; D perhaps matches TRBD1 (6 bases). Germline V gives CDR1 SGHTS, CDR2 YDEGEE. The CDR3 extends over 14 amino acids. V gave up 4 bases and J gave up 4 bases, with 14 bases separating them. CDR3 region: CASSLLVGGYGYTF. CDR3 coding DNA: TGTGCCAGCAGCCTACTAGTAGGGGGCTATGGCTACACCTTC.

This rearrangement joins TRBV5-6 to TRBJ2-1; no clear D. Trimming removed 6 bases from V and 0 bases from J, with 13 bases in between. In germline, CDR1 is SGHDT, CDR2 YYEEEE. The CDR3 is 15 amino acids. Here the CDR3 DNA reads TGTGCCAGCATCCCGTTGGGAAGCTCCTACAATGAGCAGTTCTTC. This sequence encodes CASIPLGSSYNEQFF.

The chain employs TRBV27 and TRBJ2-3, with a weak D call TRBD2 (6 bases). The CDR3 extends over 15 amino acids. CDR1 is MNHEY, CDR2 SMNVEV, per germline (reference sequence). V lost 6 bases and J lost 4, with 17 bases in between. The CDR3 DNA is TGTGCCAGCAGCCGATCCGGGACTCTTTCAGATACGCAGTATTTT. Protein: CASSRSGTLSDTQYF.

The chain has TRBV29-1 and TRBJ2-7; D might be TRBD1 (5 bases). Germline V gene sequence: CDR1 SQVTM, CDR2 ANQGSEA. CDR3 length equals 11 residues. V lost 7 bases and J lost 2, with 9 bases in between. CDR3 loop: CSGGLPYEQYF. CDR3 nucleotides: TGCAGCGGGGGCCTGCCCTACGAGCAGTACTTC.

V and J are TRBV7-8 and TRBJ2-2; 8 nucleotides match TRBD1. Trimming at V came to 5 bases and at J to 6 bases, leaving 8 bases not matched to a gene. Germline V gene data show CDR1 as SGHVS and CDR2 as FQNEAQ. The CDR3 has 15 residues. CDR3 bases: TGTGCCAGCAGCCTTTGGGACAGGAAAGCCGGGGAGCTGTTTTTT. Its protein is CASSLWDRKAGELFF.

This clone was detected only a few times. The chain uses TRBV7-9 and TRBJ2-3; the D gene could be TRBD1 or TRBD2 (5 bases each). Germline V gene lookup returns CDR1 SEHNR and CDR2 FQNEAQ (reference sequence). CDR3 length equals 14 residues. V was clipped by 1 base and J by 6 bases, with 11 bases between them. DNA of the CDR3: TGTGCCAGCAGCTTAGGTGTAGGGACGGATACGCAGTATTTT. Translated, it gives CASSLGVGTDTQYF.

The gene calls are TRBV10-3 and TRBJ1-1; the D gene is possibly TRBD1 (6 bases). CDR1 and CDR2 (germline): ENHRY, SYGVKD. The CDR3 covers 11 residues. V lost 3 bases and J 8 bases, leaving 7 bases between the germline ends. CDR3 DNA: TGTGCCATCAGTGATCAGGGGGAAGCTTTCTTT. It encodes CAISDQGEAFF.

The chain recombines TRBV19 with TRBJ1-1; D gene uncertain. The CDR3 loop spans 13 amino acids. Germline-derived CDR1 and CDR2 are LNHDA and SQIVND (reference sequence). V lost 7 bases, J lost 2 bases, and 11 bases lay in between. DNA for the CDR3: TGTGCCAGTATGGTGAGATTAAACACTGAAGCTTTCTTT. Translation: CASMVRLNTEAFF.

The rearrangement links TRBV6-6 to TRBJ2-3; 9 nucleotides agree with TRBD1. With V trimmed by 4 bases and J by 7 bases, 9 bases remained unmatched. CDR1 and CDR2 (germline): MNHNY, SVGAGI (reference sequence). This CDR3 spans 15 amino acids. The CDR3 DNA reads TGTGCCAGCAGTTCCCCGGGACAGGGAGTCTATACGCAGTATTTT. Amino acids: CASSSPGQGVYTQYF.

The chain carries TRBV28 and TRBJ1-2; 10 bases align to TRBD1. The CDR3 has 14 residues. Looked up from germline, CDR1 is MDHEN and CDR2 is SYDVKM. V was pared by 2 bases and J by 8 bases, with 5 bases of the junction left unmatched. The CDR3 nucleotides read TGTGCCAGCAGTTTAGGGACAGGGGTTGGCGGCTACACCTTC. This encodes CASSLGTGVGGYTF.

This rearrangement joins TRBV6-1 to TRBJ2-4; 8 bases fit TRBD1. Germline assignment: CDR1 MNHNS and CDR2 SASEGT. The CDR3 runs to 14 residues. V lost 6 bases to trimming and J lost 4 bases; unmatched junction nucleotides: 5. CDR3: CASRHRDRKNIQYF. The CDR3 DNA is TGTGCCAGCAGACACCGGGACAGGAAAAACATTCAGTACTTC.